This T cell receptor beta chain stems from a study of response to subunit inactivated influenza vaccine. Concerning this clonotype itself: No antigen is known for it.

Per the germline V gene, CDR1 is DFQATT and CDR2 is SNEGSKA (reference sequence). CDR3 size: 14 residues. Trimming pared 4 bases from V and 9 bases from J, leaving 21 bases between. A single record per CDR3 protein comes from TCRdb applying MiXCR to the RT-PCR reads. The sample lists about 800,000 distinct CDR3 sequences; less than 25% were seen once. Study-level points and caveats: With each seasonal influenza vaccination, the authors suggested, few new T cells are recruited.

V is TRBV20-1 and J is TRBJ1-2, with TRBD1 as a possible D gene (5 bases). The clonotype originates from a man aged 45-65 years who received an inactivated influenza vaccine. Sequences were derived from PBMCs from blood, sampled 5 days after vaccination. DNA of the CDR3: TGCAGTGCTACCGGTTGGGGGGAGTCGGTTCGCTACACCTTC. This gives the protein CSATGWGESVRYTF.